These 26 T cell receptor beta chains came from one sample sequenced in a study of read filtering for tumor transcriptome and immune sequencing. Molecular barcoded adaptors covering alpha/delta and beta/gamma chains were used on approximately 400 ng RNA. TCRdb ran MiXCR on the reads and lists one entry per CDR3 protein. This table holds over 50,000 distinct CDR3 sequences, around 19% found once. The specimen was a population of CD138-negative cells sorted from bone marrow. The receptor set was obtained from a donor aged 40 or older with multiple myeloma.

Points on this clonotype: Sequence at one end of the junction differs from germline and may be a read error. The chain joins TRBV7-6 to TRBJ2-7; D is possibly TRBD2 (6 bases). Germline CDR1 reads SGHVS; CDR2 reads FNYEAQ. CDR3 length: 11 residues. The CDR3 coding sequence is TGTGCCAGCAGCTCATCCGGGACTTTCTCCTTC. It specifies CASSSSGTFSF.

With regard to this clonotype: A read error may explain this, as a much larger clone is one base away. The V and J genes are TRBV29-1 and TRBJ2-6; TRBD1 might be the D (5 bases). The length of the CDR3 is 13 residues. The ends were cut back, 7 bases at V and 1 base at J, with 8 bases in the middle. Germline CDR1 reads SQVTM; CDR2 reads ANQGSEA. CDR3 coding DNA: TGCAGCGCTAGGGGTTCTGGGGCCAACGTCCTGACTTTC. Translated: CSARGSGANVLTF.

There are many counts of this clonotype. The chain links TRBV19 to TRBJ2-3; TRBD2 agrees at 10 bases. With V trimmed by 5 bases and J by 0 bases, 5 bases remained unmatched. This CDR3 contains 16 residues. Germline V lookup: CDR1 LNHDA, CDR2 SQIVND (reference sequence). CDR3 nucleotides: TGTGCCAGTAGTGATTGGACTAGCGGTAGCACAGATACGCAGTATTTT. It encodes CASSDWTSGSTDTQYF.

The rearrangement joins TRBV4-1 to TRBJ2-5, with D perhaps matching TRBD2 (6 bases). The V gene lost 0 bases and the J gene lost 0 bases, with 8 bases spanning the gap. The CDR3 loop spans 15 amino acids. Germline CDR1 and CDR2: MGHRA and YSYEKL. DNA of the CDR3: TGCGCCAGCAGCCAAGATGGGGGGTACCAAGAGACCCAGTACTTC. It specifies CASSQDGGYQETQYF.

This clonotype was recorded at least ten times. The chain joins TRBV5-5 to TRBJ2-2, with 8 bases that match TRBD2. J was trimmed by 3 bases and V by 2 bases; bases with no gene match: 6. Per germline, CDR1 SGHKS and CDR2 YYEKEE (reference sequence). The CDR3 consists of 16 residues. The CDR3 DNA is TGTGCCAGCAGCTTCCGGGGGGGTGGGGACACCGGGGAGCTGTTTTTT. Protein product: CASSFRGGGDTGELFF. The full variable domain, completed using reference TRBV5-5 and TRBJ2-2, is DAGVTQSPTHLIKTRGQQVTLRCSPISGHKSVSWYQQVLGQGPQFIFQYYEKEERGRGNFPDRFSARQFPNYSSELNVNALLLGDSALYLCASSFRGGGDTGELFFGEGSRLTVL.

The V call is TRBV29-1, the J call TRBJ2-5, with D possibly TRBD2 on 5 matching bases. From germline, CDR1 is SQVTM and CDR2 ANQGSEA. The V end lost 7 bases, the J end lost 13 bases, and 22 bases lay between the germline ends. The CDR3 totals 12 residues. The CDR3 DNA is TGCAGCGCCGTTCATCTGCGCGAGGGCCGGTACTTC. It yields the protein CSAVHLREGRYF.

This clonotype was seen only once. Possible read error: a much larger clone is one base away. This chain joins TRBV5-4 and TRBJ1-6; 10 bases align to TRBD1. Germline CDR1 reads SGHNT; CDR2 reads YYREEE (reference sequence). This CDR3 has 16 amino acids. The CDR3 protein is CASSLERTGGGSSLHF. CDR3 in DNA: TGTGCCAGCAGCTTGGAGCGGACAGGGGGGGGTTCATCCCTCCACTTT.

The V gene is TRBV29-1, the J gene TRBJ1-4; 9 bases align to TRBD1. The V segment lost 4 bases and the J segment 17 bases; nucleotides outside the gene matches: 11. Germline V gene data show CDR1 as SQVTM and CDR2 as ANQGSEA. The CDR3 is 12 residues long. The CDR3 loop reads CSVGDPGQGSFF. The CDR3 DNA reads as TGCAGCGTTGGGGATCCGGGACAGGGATCATTTTTT.

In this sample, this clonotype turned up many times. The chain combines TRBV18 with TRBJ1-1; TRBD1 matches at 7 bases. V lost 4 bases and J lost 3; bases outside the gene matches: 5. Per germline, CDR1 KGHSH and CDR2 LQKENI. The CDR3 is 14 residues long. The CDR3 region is CASSHKQGYTEAFF. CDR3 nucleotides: TGTGCCAGCTCACATAAACAGGGGTACACTGAAGCTTTCTTT.

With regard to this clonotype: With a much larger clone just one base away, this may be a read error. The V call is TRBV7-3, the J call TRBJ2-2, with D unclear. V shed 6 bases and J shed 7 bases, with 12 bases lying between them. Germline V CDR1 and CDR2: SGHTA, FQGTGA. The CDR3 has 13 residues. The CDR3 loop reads CASSFPRSGELFF. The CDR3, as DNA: TGTGCCAGCAGTTTCCCTCGAAGCGGGGAGCTGTTTTTT.

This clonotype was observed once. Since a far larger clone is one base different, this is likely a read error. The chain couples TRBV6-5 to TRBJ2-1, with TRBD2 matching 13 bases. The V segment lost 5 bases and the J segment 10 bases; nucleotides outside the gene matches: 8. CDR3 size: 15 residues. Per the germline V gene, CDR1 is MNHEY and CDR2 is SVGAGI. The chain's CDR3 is CASSLGLAGFKEQFF. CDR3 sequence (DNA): TGTGCCAGCAGTCTGGGACTAGCGGGATTCAAGGAGCAGTTCTTC.

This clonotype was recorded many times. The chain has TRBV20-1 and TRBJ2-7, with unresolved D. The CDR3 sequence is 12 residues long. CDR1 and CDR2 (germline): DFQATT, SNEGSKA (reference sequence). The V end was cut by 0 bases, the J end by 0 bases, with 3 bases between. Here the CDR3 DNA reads TGCAGTGCTAGAGATCCCTCCTACGAGCAGTACTTC. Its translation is CSARDPSYEQYF.

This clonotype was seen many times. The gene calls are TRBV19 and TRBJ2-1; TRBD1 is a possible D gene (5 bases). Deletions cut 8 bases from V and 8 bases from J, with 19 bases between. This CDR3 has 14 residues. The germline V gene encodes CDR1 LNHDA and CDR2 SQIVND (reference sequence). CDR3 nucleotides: TGTGCCAGTGCGGCCCAGGGCTTTCACCATGAGCAGTTCTTC. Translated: CASAAQGFHHEQFF.

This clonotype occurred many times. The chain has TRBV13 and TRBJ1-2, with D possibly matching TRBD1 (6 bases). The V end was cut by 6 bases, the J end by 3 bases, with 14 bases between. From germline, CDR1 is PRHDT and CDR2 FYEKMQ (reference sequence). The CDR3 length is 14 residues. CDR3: CASSYFRGDYGYTF. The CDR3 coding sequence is TGTGCCAGCAGTTATTTCAGGGGTGACTATGGCTACACCTTC.

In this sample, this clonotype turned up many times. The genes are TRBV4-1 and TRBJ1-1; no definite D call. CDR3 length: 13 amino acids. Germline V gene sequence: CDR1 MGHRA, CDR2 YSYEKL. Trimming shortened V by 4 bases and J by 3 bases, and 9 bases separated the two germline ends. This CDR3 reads CASSLLMDTEAFF. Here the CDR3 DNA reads TGCGCCAGCAGCCTTCTTATGGACACTGAAGCTTTCTTT.

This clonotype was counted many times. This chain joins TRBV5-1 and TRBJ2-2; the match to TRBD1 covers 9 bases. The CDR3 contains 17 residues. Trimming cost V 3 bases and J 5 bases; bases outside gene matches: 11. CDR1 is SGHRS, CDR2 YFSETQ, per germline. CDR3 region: CASSSHSGTGTTGELFF. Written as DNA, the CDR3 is TGCGCCAGCAGCTCACATTCCGGGACAGGGACGACCGGGGAGCTGTTTTTT.

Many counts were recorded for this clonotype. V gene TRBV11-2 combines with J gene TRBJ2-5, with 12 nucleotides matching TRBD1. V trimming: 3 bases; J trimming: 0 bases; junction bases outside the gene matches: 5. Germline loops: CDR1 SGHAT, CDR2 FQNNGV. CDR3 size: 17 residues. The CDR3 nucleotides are TGTGCCAGCAGCTTGGGGGGACAGGGGGCGTACCAAGAGACCCAGTACTTC. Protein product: CASSLGGQGAYQETQYF.

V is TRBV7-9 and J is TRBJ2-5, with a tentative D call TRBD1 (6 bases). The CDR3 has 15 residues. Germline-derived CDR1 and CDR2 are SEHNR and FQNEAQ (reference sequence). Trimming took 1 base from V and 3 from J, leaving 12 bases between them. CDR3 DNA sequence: TGTGCCAGCAGCTTAGAAGGACAGAGGGAAGAGACCCAGTACTTC. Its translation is CASSLEGQREETQYF.

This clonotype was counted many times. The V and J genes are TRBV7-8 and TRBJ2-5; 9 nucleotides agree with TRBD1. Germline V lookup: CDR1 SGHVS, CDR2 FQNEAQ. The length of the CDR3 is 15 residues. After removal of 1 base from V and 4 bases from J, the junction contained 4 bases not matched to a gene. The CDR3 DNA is TGTGCCAGCAGCTTAGGGACAGGGGAGAGAGAGACCCAGTACTTC. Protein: CASSLGTGERETQYF.

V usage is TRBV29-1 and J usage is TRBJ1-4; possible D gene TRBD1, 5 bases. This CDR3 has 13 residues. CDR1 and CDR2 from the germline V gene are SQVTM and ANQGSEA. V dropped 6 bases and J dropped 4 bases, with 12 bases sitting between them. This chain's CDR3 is CSVDTGNNEKLFF. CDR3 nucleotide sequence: TGCAGCGTGGATACAGGAAATAATGAAAAACTGTTTTTT.

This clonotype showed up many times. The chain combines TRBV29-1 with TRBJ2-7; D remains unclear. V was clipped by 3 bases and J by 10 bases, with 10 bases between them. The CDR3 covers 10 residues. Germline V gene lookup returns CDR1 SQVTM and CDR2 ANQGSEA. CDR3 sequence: CSVEDYFQYF. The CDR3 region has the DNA TGCAGCGTTGAGGATTATTTTCAGTACTTC.

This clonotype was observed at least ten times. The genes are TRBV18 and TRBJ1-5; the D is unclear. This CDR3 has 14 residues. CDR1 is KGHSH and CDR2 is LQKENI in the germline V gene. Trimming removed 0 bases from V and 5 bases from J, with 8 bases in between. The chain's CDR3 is CASSPPGGHQPQHF. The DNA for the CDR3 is TGTGCCAGCTCACCACCGGGAGGACATCAGCCCCAGCATTTT.

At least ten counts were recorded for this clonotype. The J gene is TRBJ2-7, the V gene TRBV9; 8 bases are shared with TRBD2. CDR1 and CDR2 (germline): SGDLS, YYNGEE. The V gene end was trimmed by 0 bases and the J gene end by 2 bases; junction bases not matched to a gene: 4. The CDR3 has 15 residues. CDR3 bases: TGTGCCAGCAGCGTAGGGGGTAGCGGGGCCTACGAGCAGTACTTC. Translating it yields CASSVGGSGAYEQYF. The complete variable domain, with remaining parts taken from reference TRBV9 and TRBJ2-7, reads DSGVTQTPKHLITATGQRVTLRCSPRSGDLSVYWYQQSLDQGLQFLIQYYNGEERAKGNILERFSAQQFPDLHSELNLSSLELGDSALYFCASSVGGSGAYEQYFGPGTRLTVT.

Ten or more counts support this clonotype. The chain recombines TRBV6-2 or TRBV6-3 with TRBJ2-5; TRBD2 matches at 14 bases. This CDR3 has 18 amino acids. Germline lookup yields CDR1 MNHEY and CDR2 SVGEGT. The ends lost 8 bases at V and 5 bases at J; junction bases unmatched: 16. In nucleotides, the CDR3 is TGTGCCAGCGGGACCGGGACTAGCGGGAGTTTTAGGATGGAGACCCAGTACTTC. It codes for CASGTGTSGSFRMETQYF.

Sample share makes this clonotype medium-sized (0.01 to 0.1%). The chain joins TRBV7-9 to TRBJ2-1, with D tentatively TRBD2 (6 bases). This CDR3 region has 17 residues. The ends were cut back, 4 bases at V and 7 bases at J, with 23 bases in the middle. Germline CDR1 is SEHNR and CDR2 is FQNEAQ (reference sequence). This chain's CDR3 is CASSSIRDPQRVNEQFF. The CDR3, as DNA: TGTGCCAGCAGCTCGATCCGGGACCCCCAGCGGGTAAATGAGCAGTTCTTC. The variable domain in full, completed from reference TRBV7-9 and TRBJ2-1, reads DTGVSQNPRHKITKRGQNVTFRCDPISEHNRLYWYRQTLGQGPEFLTYFQNEAQLEKSRLLSDRFSAERPKGSFSTLEIQRTEQGDSAMYLCASSSIRDPQRVNEQFFGPGTRLTVL.

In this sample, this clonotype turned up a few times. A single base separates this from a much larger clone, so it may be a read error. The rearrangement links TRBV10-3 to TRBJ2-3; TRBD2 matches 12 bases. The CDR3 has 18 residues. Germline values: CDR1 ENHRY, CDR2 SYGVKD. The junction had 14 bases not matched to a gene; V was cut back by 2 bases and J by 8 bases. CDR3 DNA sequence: TGTGCCATCAGTGAGCTTGGACTAGCGGGGACCAACGGAGGTACGCAGTATTTT. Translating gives CAISELGLAGTNGGTQYF.